A single sample gave rise to the 12 T cell receptor beta chains below, sequenced in a study of blood T cells in healthy people across ages. The authors ran a second PCR of roughly 6 to 11 cycles using a sample-barcoded 5' primer and a J-beta primer mix. TCRdb recomputed calls from the 5' RACE reads with MiXCR, one row per CDR3 protein. The sample carries about 730,000 distinct CDR3 sequences, 43% recorded once. Material: blood. These receptor sequences come from a woman aged 55-75 years in good health.

This clonotype was found a few times. The CDR3, as DNA: TGTGCCAGCAGCCAAGATCGGGTGGGGAGTCAGCCCCAGCATTTT. It yields the protein CASSQDRVGSQPQHF. The V call is TRBV4-2, the J call TRBJ1-5; D ambiguous. V was shortened by 0 bases and J by 6 bases, with 12 bases between the two germline ends. The length of the CDR3 is 15 residues. CDR1 is LGHNA and CDR2 is YNFKEQ in the germline V gene.

The chain has TRBV7-2 and TRBJ2-2; 8 bases are shared with TRBD1. This CDR3 has 16 amino acids. After removal of 5 bases from V and 5 bases from J, the junction contained 10 bases not matched to a gene. Germline loops: CDR1 SGHTA, CDR2 FQGNSA. The CDR3 DNA reads as TGTGCCAGCAGCCCCGGAGGGACAGGTGTTACCGGGGAGCTGTTTTTT. Translating it yields CASSPGGTGVTGELFF.

This clonotype has just one count. A much larger clone sits a single nucleotide away, making a read error possible. This CDR3 reads CANSEGQATRFGEQYF. CDR3 coding DNA: TGCGCCAACAGCGAAGGACAGGCGACTAGATTCGGCGAGCAGTACTTC. This chain links TRBV5-1 with TRBJ2-1; TRBD1 might be the D (7 bases). Matching the DNA end better, TRBJ2-7 makes the J call doubtful. Germline CDR1 SGHRS, CDR2 YFSETQ. The CDR3 consists of 16 residues.

This clonotype was seen more than once but under ten times. This chain connects TRBV3-1 to TRBJ2-3, with a possible D match to TRBD1 (6 bases). V was clipped by 1 base and J by 1 base, with 12 bases between them. Germline V lookup: CDR1 LGHDT, CDR2 YNNKEL (reference sequence). The CDR3 contains 16 residues. CDR3 residues: CASSQGWDTGTDTQYF. The CDR3 DNA reads TGTGCCAGCAGCCAAGGATGGGACACCGGCACAGATACGCAGTATTTT.

The rearrangement joins TRBV20-1 to TRBJ1-4, with D tentatively TRBD1 (6 bases). CDR3 length equals 14 residues. The V gene's germline CDR1 is DFQATT and CDR2 SNEGSKA (reference sequence). With 0 bases removed from V and 6 bases from J, the gap between germline ends came to 11 bases. The CDR3 region is CSARDGAGDEKLFF. The DNA of the CDR3 is TGCAGTGCTAGAGATGGAGCAGGGGATGAAAAACTGTTTTTT.

The chain is built from TRBV6-2 or TRBV6-3 and TRBJ2-7, with D unclear. Germline CDR1 is MNHEY and CDR2 is SVGEGT. The CDR3 consists of 13 residues. Trimming took 8 bases from V and 2 from J, leaving 13 bases between them. The CDR3 here is CASGEVRTYEQYF. The CDR3 DNA sequence: TGTGCCAGCGGTGAGGTACGGACCTACGAGCAGTACTTC.

This clonotype was seen repeatedly, ten times or more. The chain recombines TRBV9 with TRBJ2-3; the D is unclear. The germline V gene encodes CDR1 SGDLS and CDR2 YYNGEE. The CDR3 length is 13 residues. The V gene lost 0 bases and the J gene lost 7 bases, with 9 bases spanning the gap. The CDR3 coding sequence is TGTGCCAGCAGCGTAGCTTCTGGAAATACGCAGTATTTT. This codes for CASSVASGNTQYF.

As DNA, the CDR3 is TGTGCCAGCAGTGAGAACAGGGGAGTTGAAAAACTGTTTTTT. The encoded protein is CASSENRGVEKLFF. V usage is TRBV6-1 and J usage is TRBJ1-4; 7 bases are shared with TRBD1. The CDR3 runs to 14 residues. Germline CDR1 reads MNHNS; CDR2 reads SASEGT. Trimming removed 3 bases from V and 7 bases from J; junction bases left unmatched: 5.

The rearrangement uses TRBV30 and TRBJ1-1; 12 bases align to TRBD1. Trimming took 3 bases from V and 3 from J; bases not matched to a gene: 5. CDR1 GTSNPN and CDR2 SVGIG come from the germline V gene (reference sequence). The CDR3 loop spans 15 amino acids. CDR3: CAWRAGQGAHTEAFF. In nucleotides, the CDR3 is TGTGCCTGGAGAGCGGGACAGGGGGCTCACACTGAAGCTTTCTTT.

The chain links TRBV20-1 to TRBJ1-4; D gene unclear. The CDR3 extends over 12 amino acids. With 7 bases removed from V and 5 bases from J, the gap between germline ends came to 11 bases. Germline V CDR1 and CDR2: DFQATT, SNEGSKA (reference sequence). This CDR3 is CSGISRNEKLFF. As DNA, the CDR3 is TGCAGTGGAATCTCAAGGAATGAAAAACTGTTTTTT.

Note on this clonotype: Its ends do not fully match the called genes, so a read error is possible. The V call is TRBV29-1, the J call TRBJ2-1; D is possibly TRBD2 (7 bases). Judging by the DNA end, TRBJ2-7 fits better; the J call may be wrong. Germline assignment: CDR1 SQVTM and CDR2 ANQGSEA. This CDR3 is 17 amino acids long. CDR3 bases: TGCAGCGTCGAAGGGGGGGCTGGGGGGGGCTCCTACAATGAGCAGTACTTC. Translation gives CSVEGGAGGGSYNEQYF.

The gene calls are TRBV4-1 and TRBJ1-5, with 9 bases fitting TRBD1. The CDR3 covers 15 residues. Germline-derived CDR1 and CDR2 are MGHRA and YSYEKL. V lost 2 bases, J lost 6 bases, and 5 bases stayed unmatched. The CDR3 DNA follows: TGCGCCAGCAGCCAAATACAGGGGGCAGGTCAGCCCCAGCATTTT. This gives the protein CASSQIQGAGQPQHF.